This is a list of T cell receptor beta chains from one sample in a study of T-cell memory formation after mild COVID-19. Via MiXCR, TCRdb re-called the 5' RACE reads, giving one row per CDR3 protein. Of approximately 260,000 distinct CDR3 sequences listed, roughly 18% are singletons. Sequencing was performed on PBMCs or a T cell subset sorted from them (not recorded which). The receptors shown here come from a young man who had mild COVID-19 (a few samples of this study predate the infection). Cell type and time point are not known. CDR3s include the opening cysteine and the closing phenylalanine or tryptophan. Each record gives: J gene, V gene, D gene, clone size, CDR3 DNA, CDR3 protein. D genes are given only for firm matches. A clone size is listed for some rows: how often the clone was seen (once, few, many), or a class if it is expanded.

J gene: TRBJ2-3
V gene: TRBV19
D gene: -
clone size: -
CDR3 DNA: TGTGCCAGTAGTAAACCCGGGCAGACAGATACGCAGTATTTT
CDR3 protein: CASSKPGQTDTQYF

J gene: TRBJ2-1
V gene: TRBV3-1
D gene: TRBD2
clone size: few
CDR3 DNA: TGTGCCAGCAGCCAGGGACTAGCGGGGGTAAATGAGCAGTTCTTC
CDR3 protein: CASSQGLAGVNEQFF

J gene: TRBJ1-1
V gene: TRBV18
D gene: -
clone size: -
CDR3 DNA: TGTGCCAGCGACAACGGCAATGAAGCTTTCTTT
CDR3 protein: CASDNGNEAFF

J gene: TRBJ2-5
V gene: TRBV18
D gene: -
clone size: many
CDR3 DNA: TGTGCCAGCTCACCAGGGCAGGGCCCAGGGGAGACCCAGTACTTC
CDR3 protein: CASSPGQGPGETQYF

J gene: TRBJ2-3
V gene: TRBV27
D gene: -
clone size: few
CDR3 DNA: TGTGCCAGCAGTCCCGCTCGGGGGGCCCTCGGGACGCAGTATTTT
CDR3 protein: CASSPARGALGTQYF

J gene: TRBJ2-5
V gene: TRBV4-1
D gene: TRBD1
clone size: few
CDR3 DNA: TGCGCCAGCAGCCAAGACGGGACAGGAGTAGAGACCCAGTACTTC
CDR3 protein: CASSQDGTGVETQYF

J gene: TRBJ1-4
V gene: TRBV6-6
D gene: TRBD1
clone size: many
CDR3 DNA: TGTGCCAGCAGTTCTGACAGGGTGGGGGAAAAACTGTTTTTT
CDR3 protein: CASSSDRVGEKLFF

J gene: TRBJ1-1
V gene: TRBV6-5
D gene: -
clone size: few
CDR3 DNA: TGTGCCAGCAAAGGGGGACCCACTGAAGCTTTCTTT
CDR3 protein: CASKGGPTEAFF

J gene: TRBJ2-1
V gene: TRBV11-3
D gene: TRBD2
clone size: -
CDR3 DNA: TGTGCCAGCAGCCCAAGACTAGCGGGGGGGAAGAATGAGCAGTTCTTC
CDR3 protein: CASSPRLAGGKNEQFF

J gene: TRBJ2-3
V gene: TRBV20-1
D gene: -
clone size: many
CDR3 DNA: TGCAGTGCTAGACCTCTAGCGAACACAGATACGCAGTATTTT
CDR3 protein: CSARPLANTDTQYF

J gene: TRBJ2-5
V gene: TRBV15
D gene: -
clone size: few
CDR3 DNA: TGTGCCACCAGCAGAAACCGTGAGGAGACCCAGTACTTC
CDR3 protein: CATSRNREETQYF

J gene: TRBJ2-5
V gene: TRBV21-1
D gene: -
clone size: -
CDR3 DNA: TGTGCCAGCAGCAAGGGGCCAGCTGGTGAGACCCAGTACTTC
CDR3 protein: CASSKGPAGETQYF

J gene: TRBJ2-5
V gene: TRBV28
D gene: TRBD2
clone size: -
CDR3 DNA: TGTGCCAGCAGACCACTAGCGGGGAACGGTGAGACCCAGTACTTC
CDR3 protein: CASRPLAGNGETQYF

J gene: TRBJ2-5
V gene: TRBV15
D gene: TRBD2
clone size: few
CDR3 DNA: TGTGCCACCAGCAGAGATCGCCTAGCGGGGGCCCAAGAGACCCAGTACTTC
CDR3 protein: CATSRDRLAGAQETQYF

J gene: TRBJ2-7
V gene: TRBV2
D gene: TRBD1
clone size: few
CDR3 DNA: TGTGCCAGCAGTGACCGTGGGGGGACAGGGGGCCACGAGCAGTACTTC
CDR3 protein: CASSDRGGTGGHEQYF

J gene: TRBJ1-5
V gene: TRBV12-3/TRBV12-4
D gene: -
clone size: -
CDR3 DNA: TGTGCCAGCAGAACAGGGCCGAATGCTAAGCCCCAGCATTTT
CDR3 protein: CASRTGPNAKPQHF

J gene: TRBJ2-3
V gene: TRBV5-1
D gene: -
clone size: -
CDR3 DNA: TGCGCCAGCAGCTTTACCGGACATGATACGCAGTATTTT
CDR3 protein: CASSFTGHDTQYF

J gene: TRBJ2-4
V gene: TRBV5-5
D gene: -
clone size: -
CDR3 DNA: TGTGCCAGCAGCTCCGGGACGCACGTCAAAAACATTCAGTACTTC
CDR3 protein: CASSSGTHVKNIQYF

J gene: TRBJ2-6
V gene: TRBV4-3
D gene: TRBD1
clone size: few
CDR3 DNA: TGCGCCAGCAGCCAGAAGCTGACAGGGGCTGGGGCCAACGTCCTGACTTTC
CDR3 protein: CASSQKLTGAGANVLTF

J gene: TRBJ2-5
V gene: TRBV7-8
D gene: -
clone size: few
CDR3 DNA: TGTGCCAGCCAGGAAGTCGTAGAGACCCAGTACTTC
CDR3 protein: CASQEVVETQYF

J gene: TRBJ2-3
V gene: TRBV19
D gene: -
clone size: -
CDR3 DNA: TGTGCCAGTAGTATTGGTAGGTCCACAGATACGCAGTATTTT
CDR3 protein: CASSIGRSTDTQYF

J gene: TRBJ2-2
V gene: TRBV2
D gene: -
clone size: few
CDR3 DNA: TGTGCCAGCACGGTCTCCACCGGGGAGCTGTTTTTT
CDR3 protein: CASTVSTGELFF

J gene: TRBJ2-3
V gene: TRBV7-6
D gene: TRBD2
clone size: few
CDR3 DNA: TGTGCCAGCAGCCCCCTAGCGGGGGGGCCAGCGCCAGATACGCAGTATTTT
CDR3 protein: CASSPLAGGPAPDTQYF

J gene: TRBJ2-1
V gene: TRBV7-9
D gene: -
clone size: few
CDR3 DNA: TGTGCCAGCAGCTTAGGCTTCGGGTCTAGGGATGAGCAGTTCTTC
CDR3 protein: CASSLGFGSRDEQFF

J gene: TRBJ2-3
V gene: TRBV7-3
D gene: -
clone size: -
CDR3 DNA: TGTGCCAGCAGCTTAGGCGCTAGTGGAGATACGCAGTATTTT
CDR3 protein: CASSLGASGDTQYF